This TCR beta chain was sequenced for a study of blood T cell repertoires in COVID-19. Generated by immunoSEQ multiplex PCR, the TCRdb table keeps only in-frame clones and is missing some. The sample gives hundreds of thousands of clones, 70% to 90% of which show up once; around 0.92% is in the top ten. Comment on this clone: This sample also contains other DNA sequences that code for the same CDR3.

The sequence came from a woman in her thirties who had recovered from COVID-19. The sample was PBMCs or T cells enriched from blood (not recorded which).

This CDR3 is CASSPLAGGQETQYF. CDR3 nucleotides: TGTGCCAGCTCACCTCTAGCGGGGGGGCAAGAGACCCAGTACTTC. The chain joins TRBV18 to TRBJ2-5; 12 nucleotides line up with TRBD2. J gave up 2 bases and V 3 bases, and 1 base lay outside the gene matches. The CDR3 extends over 15 amino acids. Per the germline V gene, CDR1 is KGHSH and CDR2 is LQKENI.